This TCR beta chain is drawn from a study of neurological immune-mediated disorders. Every sequencing run generated over 190 million TCR-beta sequences from 15-18 subjects. MiXCR, run by TCRdb on the 5' RACE reads, gives a single entry per CDR3 protein. This repertoire shows around 60,000 distinct CDR3 sequences, around a tenth found once; its top ten account for around 7%. V gave up 4 bases and J gave up 2 bases, with 13 bases separating them. Germline lookup yields CDR1 LGHNA and CDR2 YSLEER. The CDR3 runs to 15 residues. This clonotype appeared many times. Time point reported: longitudinal time-point 1 (baseline).

Sequencing input: PBMCs. The chain joins TRBV4-3 to TRBJ2-3; a weak D match, TRBD2 (6 bases). The sequence was obtained from a male donor with HTLV-1-associated myelopathy (HAM/TSP). The CDR3 reads CASSPRRGLTDTQYF. The CDR3 DNA reads as TGCGCCAGCAGCCCCCGGAGGGGTCTCACAGATACGCAGTATTTT.